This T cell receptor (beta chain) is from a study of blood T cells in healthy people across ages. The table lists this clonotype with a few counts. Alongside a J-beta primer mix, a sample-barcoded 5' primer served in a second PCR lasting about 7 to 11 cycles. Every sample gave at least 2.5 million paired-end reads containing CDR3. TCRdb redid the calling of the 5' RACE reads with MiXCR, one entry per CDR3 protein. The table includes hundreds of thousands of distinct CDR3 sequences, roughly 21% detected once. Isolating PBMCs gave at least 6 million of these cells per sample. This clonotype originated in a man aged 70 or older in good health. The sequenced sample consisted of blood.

The CDR3 spells CASSFMVRAEPYEQYF. In DNA form, the CDR3 reads TGTGCCAGCAGCTTTATGGTGCGGGCGGAGCCCTACGAGCAGTACTTC. The rearrangement uses TRBV7-9 and TRBJ2-7, with D possibly TRBD2 on 5 matching bases. V lost 3 bases and J lost 2, with 17 bases in between. This CDR3 comprises 16 residues. The V gene's germline CDR1 is SEHNR and CDR2 FQNEAQ (reference sequence).